A selection of T cell receptor beta chains follows, all from one sample in a study of shared clonotypes between healthy human individuals. Profiling relied on immunoSEQ multiplex PCR, and the TCRdb table lists in-frame clones only, not all of them. The sample holds approximately 2,200,000 clones, roughly 91% seen once. What was sequenced was naive CD8+ T cells from PBMCs. Receptor source: a man aged 18 to 29 in good health. Some clones in this sample may be carry-over from other donors' samples. The CDR3 runs from the conserved cysteine through the conserved F or W. The D gene is left open where the match is weak. Not all rows give a size; the values are once, few, many and, for expanded clones, a class.

length	size	V	J	D	DNA	CDR3
16	once	TRBV19	TRBJ2-2	NA	TGTGCCAGTAGTATTTCTCGGGGGGCCGACACCGGGGAGCTGTTTTTT	CASSISRGADTGELFF
12	NA	TRBV27	TRBJ2-7	NA	TGTGCCAGCGGTACGACCCCGGGGGAGCAGTACTTC	CASGTTPGEQYF
14	NA	TRBV11-2	TRBJ2-7	NA	TGTGCCAGCAGCAGCCGGGCGCGCCCTAACGAGCAGTACTTC	CASSSRARPNEQYF
15	NA	TRBV5-5	TRBJ2-7	NA	TGTGCCAGCAGCAACCCGAGGGTGGGGACCTACGAGCAGTACTTC	CASSNPRVGTYEQYF
13	NA	TRBV7-6	TRBJ2-5	TRBD2	TGTGCCAGCAGGGGACTAGCGGAAGAGACCCAGTACTTC	CASRGLAEETQYF
14	NA	TRBV19	TRBJ1-1	NA	TGTGCCAGTAGTGCCTACTTAAATTCCCCTGAAGCTTTCTTT	CASSAYLNSPEAFF
13	NA	TRBV7-6	TRBJ2-1	NA	TGTGCCAGCAGCCCACGGACTACCAATGAGCAGTTCTTC	CASSPRTTNEQFF
15	NA	TRBV9	TRBJ1-2	TRBD1	TGTGCCAGCAGCACCGGACAGGGGGCATACTATGGCTACACCTTC	CASSTGQGAYYGYTF
13	once	TRBV29-1	TRBJ2-1	NA	TGCAGCGCCCGTGGGGGCCTCCCTAGTGAGCAGTTCTTC	CSARGGLPSEQFF
15	NA	TRBV28	TRBJ2-5	TRBD1	TGTGCCAGCAGACGGACAGGGGGCGGGCGCGAGACCCAGTACTTC	CASRRTGGGRETQYF
16	NA	TRBV27	TRBJ2-1	TRBD2	TGTGCCAGCAGTCTTATAGCGGGAGTTGTCTACAATGAGCAGTTCTTC	CASSLIAGVVYNEQFF
13	NA	TRBV6-6	TRBJ2-5	NA	TGTGCCAGCAGTTACGTTCAACAAGGGACCCAGTACTTC	CASSYVQQGTQYF
12	NA	TRBV6-5	TRBJ2-1	TRBD2	TGTGCCAGCAGTTTTCCGGGAGGTGAGCAGTTCTTC	CASSFPGGEQFF
12	once	TRBV4-1	TRBJ2-7	TRBD2	TGCGCCAGCAGCCTCGGGGGGTACGAGCAGTACTTC	CASSLGGYEQYF
14	NA	TRBV10-1	TRBJ2-7	TRBD2	TGCGCCAGCAGCGGGAGCGGCACGGGAGGAGAGCAGTACTTC	CASSGSGTGGEQYF
18	once	TRBV27	TRBJ2-7	NA	TGTGCCAGCAGTCCCACCCCGATAGACGGGACCCCGGCCTACGAGCAGTACTTC	CASSPTPIDGTPAYEQYF
15	once	TRBV19	TRBJ1-5	NA	TGTGCCAGTAGTATAGATGGCAGCTGGGGTCAGCCCCAGCATTTT	CASSIDGSWGQPQHF
12	NA	TRBV9	TRBJ2-5	NA	TGTGCCAGCAGCGAGGACTACATCCCTCGCCACTTC	CASSEDYIPRHF
12	NA	TRBV10-3	TRBJ1-1	NA	TGTGCCATCAGTGAGTCGACCAGAGGAGCTTTCTTT	CAISESTRGAFF
14	NA	TRBV7-6	TRBJ2-5	NA	TGTGCCAGCAGCTTAGTTAGGGGGCAAGAGACCCAGTACTTC	CASSLVRGQETQYF
10	NA	TRBV20-1	TRBJ2-7	NA	TGCAGTGCTAGAGGGGCCGTACAGTACTTC	CSARGAVQYF
14	NA	TRBV6-6	TRBJ2-7	NA	TGTGCCAGCAGTTACCGGGACAACTCCTACGAGCAGTACTTC	CASSYRDNSYEQYF
15	NA	TRBV5-1	TRBJ2-1	NA	TGCGCCAGCGGCCCCCGACAAAAAGAATACAATGAGCAGTTCTTC	CASGPRQKEYNEQFF
15	NA	TRBV7-7	TRBJ2-5	NA	TGTGCCAGCAGCTTTAGTCAGGGCCACCAAGAGACCCAGTACTTC	CASSFSQGHQETQYF
12	once	TRBV7-3	TRBJ2-7	NA	TGTGCCAGCAGCCTATATCCCTACGAGCAGTACTTC	CASSLYPYEQYF
14	NA	TRBV6-5	TRBJ1-1	TRBD1	TGTGCCAGCAGTTACTCGAGGCAGGGGGCTGAAGCTTTCTTT	CASSYSRQGAEAFF